Listed below are T cell receptor beta chains from one sample, sequenced in a study of T cells after yellow fever vaccination. TCRdb independently ran MiXCR on the 5' RACE reads; one entry per CDR3 protein. The sample consists of 450,000 to 600,000 distinct CDR3 sequences, roughly a sixth of them appearing once. The sample was PBMCs, taken 4 to 5 days after the first yellow fever vaccination. These receptors were collected from a man aged 18 to 29 who received the YFV17D yellow fever vaccine. CDR3s include the opening cysteine and the closing phenylalanine or tryptophan. The D gene is left open where the match is weak. Expanded clones get a size class; other rows say once, few or many, or leave the size out.

V gene	J gene	D gene	clone size	CDR3 protein	CDR3 DNA
TRBV6-5	TRBJ1-5	.	.	CASSSQGEGQPQHF	TGTGCCAGCAGTTCACAGGGAGAGGGTCAGCCCCAGCATTTT
TRBV4-2	TRBJ1-5	TRBD1	.	CASSQTLGDSDQPQHF	TGTGCCAGCAGCCAGACCCTGGGGGACAGCGATCAGCCCCAGCATTTT
TRBV7-2	TRBJ2-7	TRBD1	many	CASSLESGGGEQYF	TGTGCCAGCAGCTTAGAGTCAGGGGGCGGCGAGCAGTACTTC
TRBV7-9	TRBJ1-2	.	.	CASSFMSGPTATF	TGTGCCAGCAGCTTCATGTCAGGCCCCACCGCCACCTTC
TRBV7-2	TRBJ2-1	TRBD2	few	CASTIGRGGAGEQFF	TGTGCCAGCACCATAGGGCGGGGGGGCGCCGGTGAGCAGTTCTTC
TRBV28	TRBJ2-2	TRBD1	few	CASLQTGTGELFF	TGTGCCAGTTTACAGACAGGGACCGGGGAGCTGTTTTTT
TRBV7-7	TRBJ2-3	.	.	CASSLSPNTDTQYF	TGTGCCAGCAGCTTATCACCGAACACAGATACGCAGTATTTT
TRBV5-1	TRBJ2-3	.	few	CASKDLTAFGDTQYF	TGCGCCAGCAAGGATTTGACCGCCTTTGGAGATACGCAGTATTTT
TRBV29-1	TRBJ2-1	TRBD1	.	CSVQTGTGLFLGSYNEQFF	TGCAGCGTCCAAACCGGGACAGGGTTATTCTTGGGCTCCTACAATGAGCAGTTCTTC
TRBV4-1	TRBJ2-3	.	.	CASSHRQAYIITDTQYF	TGCGCCAGCAGCCACCGGCAGGCCTACATCATCACAGATACGCAGTATTTT
TRBV5-1	TRBJ2-3	.	.	CASSLALRAYTDTQYF	TGCGCCAGCAGCTTGGCCCTCAGGGCGTATACAGATACGCAGTATTTT
TRBV7-2	TRBJ1-4	.	.	CASSPSRGVEGEKLFF	TGTGCCAGCAGCCCGTCGCGGGGGGTTGAGGGTGAAAAACTGTTTTTT
TRBV6-8	TRBJ2-5	.	.	CASPKPGLQETQYF	TGTGCCAGCCCCAAACCTGGACTCCAAGAGACCCAGTACTTC
TRBV28	TRBJ1-1	.	.	CASSLAGSMNTEAFF	TGTGCCAGCAGTTTGGCAGGGTCCATGAACACTGAAGCTTTCTTT
TRBV7-9	TRBJ2-7	TRBD1	.	CASSLDVGQGTGQYF	TGTGCCAGCAGCTTAGACGTGGGACAGGGGACCGGGCAGTACTTC
TRBV28	TRBJ2-6	.	once	CASSLPDRLTGANVLTF	TGTGCCAGCAGTTTACCGGACAGACTTACTGGGGCCAACGTCCTGACTTTC
TRBV19	TRBJ1-6	.	.	CASSKRGTIASPLHF	TGTGCCAGTAGTAAGCGGGGGACCATCGCTTCACCCCTCCACTTT
TRBV5-1	TRBJ2-1	.	few	CASSLGPGLWNEQFF	TGCGCCAGCAGCTTGGGTCCCGGGCTATGGAATGAGCAGTTCTTC
TRBV7-3	TRBJ2-2	.	.	CASSSHGTGIGELFF	TGTGCCAGCAGCTCACACGGAACAGGGATCGGGGAGCTGTTTTTT
TRBV20-1	TRBJ2-3	.	.	CSANGGGPDTQYF	TGCAGTGCAAACGGGGGCGGGCCAGATACGCAGTATTTT
TRBV20-1	TRBJ1-1	.	few	CSARDQINGNTEAFF	TGCAGTGCTAGAGATCAGATAAACGGGAACACTGAAGCTTTCTTT
TRBV2	TRBJ1-1	.	.	CASVQNTEAFF	TGTGCCAGCGTCCAGAACACTGAAGCTTTCTTT
TRBV11-2	TRBJ2-1	.	many	CASSPRGDSSYNEQFF	TGTGCCAGCAGCCCCAGGGGCGACAGCTCCTACAATGAGCAGTTCTTC